The source of this T cell receptor beta chain is a study of blood T cell repertoires in COVID-19. Study details: From the United States, Italy and Spain came samples of acute and convalescent COVID-19. The cDNA or gDNA used as material had been derived from T cells, B-cell-depleted T cells, or PBMCs.

Produced via immunoSEQ multiplex PCR; TCRdb's table is partial and in-frame only. The sample yields 200,000 to 250,000 clones, about 87% seen once. The Seattle site enrolled patients during active infection and followed them longitudinally. On this clone itself: An end of the junction differs from the germline gene, which may be a read error.

The CDR3 spans 15 residues. Germline V gene sequence: CDR1 LNHNV, CDR2 YYDKDF (reference sequence). The chain links TRBV15 to TRBJ2-3; maybe TRBD2 (5 bases). The sample was peripheral blood. This receptor was identified in a man aged 25 to 45 with COVID-19, enrolled during active disease. The CDR3 protein is CATSRGGSSTDTQYF. As DNA, the CDR3 is TGTGCCACCAGCAGAGGAGGGAGTAGCACGGATACGCAGTATTTT.